This TCR beta chain was captured by sequencing in a study of cytomegalovirus exposure and HLA in healthy donors. Researchers ran the PCR with 60 Vbeta and 13 Jbeta primers. Clones were read by immunoSEQ multiplex PCR, and TCRdb kept only the in-frame ones, dropping some. The sample lists approximately 190,000 clones, 80% occurring once. Points from the study as a whole: TCR beta sequences reportedly predicted most subjects' HLA-A and HLA-B alleles accurately.

Details on this clone: Its antigen is still unknown.

CDR3 length: 14 residues. Germline CDR1 SNHLY, CDR2 FYNNEI. The V segment lost 4 bases and the J segment 5 bases; nucleotides outside the gene matches: 4. The chain couples TRBV2 to TRBJ2-5; 10 bases are a match to TRBD2. The origin of this receptor is a man aged 35 to 55 in good health and CMV-seropositive. The specimen sequenced was PBMCs. CDR3 sequence reads: CASSGSGGVETQYF. Written as DNA, the CDR3 is TGTGCCAGCAGTGGAAGCGGGGGGGTGGAGACCCAGTACTTC.